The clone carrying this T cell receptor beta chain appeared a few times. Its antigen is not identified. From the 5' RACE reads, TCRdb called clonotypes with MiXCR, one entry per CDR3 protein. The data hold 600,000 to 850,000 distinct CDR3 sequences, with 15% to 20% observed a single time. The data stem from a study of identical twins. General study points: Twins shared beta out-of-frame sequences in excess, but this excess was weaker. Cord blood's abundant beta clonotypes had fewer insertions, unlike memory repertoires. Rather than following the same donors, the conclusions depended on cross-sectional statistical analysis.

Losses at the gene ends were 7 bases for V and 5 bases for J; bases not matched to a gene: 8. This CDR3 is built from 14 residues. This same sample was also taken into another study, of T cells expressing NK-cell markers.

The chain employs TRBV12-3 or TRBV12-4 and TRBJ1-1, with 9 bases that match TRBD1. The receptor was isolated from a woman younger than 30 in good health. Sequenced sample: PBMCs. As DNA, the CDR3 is TGTGCCAGCACCCTACAGGGGGCGGGGACTGAAGCTTTCTTT. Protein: CASTLQGAGTEAFF.